These T cell receptor beta chains were read from a single sample in a study of T-cell reconstitution after alpha-beta-depleted transplantation in children. MiXCR, applied by TCRdb to the PCR reads, yields one record per CDR3 protein. The sample contains about 540,000 distinct CDR3 sequences, 15% to 20% of which appear only once. The sample consisted of PBMCs from the stem cell graft donor, taken from the stem cell graft. The source is a human donor who donated a stem cell graft to a child with acute lymphoblastic leukemia. The conserved cysteine and the conserved F or W are not part of the CDR3 here.

J gene | V gene | CDR3 protein
TRBJ2-1 | TRBV20-1 | SARARTSGYSSYNEQF
TRBJ2-2 | TRBV5-1 | ASSHGSGTGELF
TRBJ2-1 | TRBV12-3/TRBV12-4 | ASGGLAGNEQF
TRBJ2-7 | TRBV29-1 | SVELGRSSYEQY
TRBJ1-1 | TRBV7-3 | ASSVQGTTEAF
TRBJ1-3 | TRBV20-1 | SARDSLSSGNTIY
TRBJ1-2 | TRBV5-1 | ASSLEGGSLYGYT
TRBJ2-3 | TRBV6-5 | ASSYARLVDTQY
TRBJ2-7 | TRBV30 | AWGGSAGEQY
TRBJ1-2 | TRBV7-9 | ASSFTAFNYGYT
TRBJ2-7 | TRBV20-1 | SAKPPGQESYEQY
TRBJ2-7 | TRBV27 | ASSWTGYSYEQY